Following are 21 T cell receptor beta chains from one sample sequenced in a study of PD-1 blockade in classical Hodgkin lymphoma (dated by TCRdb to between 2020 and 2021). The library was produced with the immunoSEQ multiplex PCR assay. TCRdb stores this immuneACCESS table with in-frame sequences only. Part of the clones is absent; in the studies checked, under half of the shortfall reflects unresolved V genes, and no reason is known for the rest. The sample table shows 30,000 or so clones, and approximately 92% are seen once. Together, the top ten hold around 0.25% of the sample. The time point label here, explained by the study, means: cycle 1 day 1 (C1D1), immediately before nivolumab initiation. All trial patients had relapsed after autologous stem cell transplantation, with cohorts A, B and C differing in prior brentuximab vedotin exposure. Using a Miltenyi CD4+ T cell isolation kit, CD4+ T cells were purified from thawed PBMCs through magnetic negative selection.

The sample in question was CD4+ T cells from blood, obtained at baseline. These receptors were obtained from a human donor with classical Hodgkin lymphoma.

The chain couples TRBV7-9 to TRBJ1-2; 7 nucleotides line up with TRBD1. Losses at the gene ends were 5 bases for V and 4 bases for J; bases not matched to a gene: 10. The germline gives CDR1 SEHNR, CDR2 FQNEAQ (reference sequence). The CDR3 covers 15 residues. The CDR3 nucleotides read TGTGCCAGCAGCCAGTCCAGGGGGGCGAGCTATGGCTACACCTTC. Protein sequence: CASSQSRGASYGYTF.

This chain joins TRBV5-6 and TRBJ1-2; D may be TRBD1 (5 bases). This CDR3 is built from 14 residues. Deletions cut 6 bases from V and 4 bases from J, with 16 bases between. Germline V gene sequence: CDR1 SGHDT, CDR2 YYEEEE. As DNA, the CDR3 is TGTGCCAGCATCCCCCTTGGGGGAATCTATGGCTACACCTTC. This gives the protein CASIPLGGIYGYTF.

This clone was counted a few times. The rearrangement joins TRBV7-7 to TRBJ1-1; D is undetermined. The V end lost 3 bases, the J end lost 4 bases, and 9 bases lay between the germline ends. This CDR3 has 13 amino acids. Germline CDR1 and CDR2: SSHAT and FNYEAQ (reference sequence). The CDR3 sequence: CASSLRRATEAFF. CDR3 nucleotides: TGTGCCAGCAGCTTGCGCCGGGCCACTGAAGCTTTCTTT. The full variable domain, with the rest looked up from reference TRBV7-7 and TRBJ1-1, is GAGVSQSPRYKVTKRGQDVTLRCDPISSHATLYWYQQALGQGPEFLTYFNYEAQPDKSGLPSDRFSAERPEGSISTLTIQRTEQRDSAMYRCASSLRRATEAFFGQGTRLTVV.

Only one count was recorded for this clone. CDR3 in DNA: TGTGCCAGCACCCCAAGACAGGATTACGAGCAGTACTTC. Translation gives CASTPRQDYEQYF. The V gene is TRBV2, the J gene TRBJ2-7, with D perhaps TRBD1 (6 bases). CDR1 SNHLY and CDR2 FYNNEI come from the germline V gene. This CDR3 contains 13 residues. Trimming cost V 7 bases and J 4 bases, with 14 bases left between them.

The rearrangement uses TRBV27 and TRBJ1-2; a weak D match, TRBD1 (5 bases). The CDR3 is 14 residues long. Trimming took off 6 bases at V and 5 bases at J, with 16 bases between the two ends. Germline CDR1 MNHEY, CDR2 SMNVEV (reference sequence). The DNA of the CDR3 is TGTGCCAGCAGCAATCCGGGGGAGGTATATGGCTACACCTTC. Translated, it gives CASSNPGEVYGYTF.

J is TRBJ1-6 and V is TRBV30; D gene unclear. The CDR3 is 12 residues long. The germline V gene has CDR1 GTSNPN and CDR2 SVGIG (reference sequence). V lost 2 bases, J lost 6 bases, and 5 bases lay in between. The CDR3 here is CAWSLLNSPLHF. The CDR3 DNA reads TGTGCCTGGAGTCTACTTAATTCACCCCTCCACTTT. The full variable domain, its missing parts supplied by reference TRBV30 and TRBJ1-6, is SQTIHQWPATLVQPVGSPLSLECTVEGTSNPNLYWYRQAAGRGLQLLFYSVGIGQISSEVPQNLSASRPQDRQFILSSKKLLLSDSGFYLCAWSLLNSPLHFGNGTRLTVT.

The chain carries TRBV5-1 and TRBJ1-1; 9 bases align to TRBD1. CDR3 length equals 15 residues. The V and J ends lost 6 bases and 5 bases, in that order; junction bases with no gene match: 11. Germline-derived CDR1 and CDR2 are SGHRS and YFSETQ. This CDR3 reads CASTETRDRATEAFF. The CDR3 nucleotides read TGCGCCAGCACCGAAACTCGGGACAGGGCTACTGAAGCTTTCTTT.

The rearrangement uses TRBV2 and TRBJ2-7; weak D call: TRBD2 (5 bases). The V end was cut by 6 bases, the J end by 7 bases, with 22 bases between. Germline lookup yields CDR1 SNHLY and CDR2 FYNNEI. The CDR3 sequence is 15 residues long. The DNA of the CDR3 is TGTGCCAGCAGGCCTAAGGTTGCGGGCTTCGGGGAGCAGTACTTC. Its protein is CASRPKVAGFGEQYF.

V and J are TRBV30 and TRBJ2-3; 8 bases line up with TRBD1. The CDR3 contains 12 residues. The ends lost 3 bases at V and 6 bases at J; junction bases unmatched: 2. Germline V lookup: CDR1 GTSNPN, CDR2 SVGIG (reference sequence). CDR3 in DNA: TGTGCCTGGAGGACAGGGGCCGATACGCAGTATTTT. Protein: CAWRTGADTQYF.

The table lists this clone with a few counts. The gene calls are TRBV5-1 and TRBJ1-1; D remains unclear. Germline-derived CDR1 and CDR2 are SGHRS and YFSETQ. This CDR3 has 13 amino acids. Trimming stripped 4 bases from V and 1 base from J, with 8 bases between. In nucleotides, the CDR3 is TGCGCCAGCAGCCAGGACTCGAACACTGAAGCTTTCTTT. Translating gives CASSQDSNTEAFF.

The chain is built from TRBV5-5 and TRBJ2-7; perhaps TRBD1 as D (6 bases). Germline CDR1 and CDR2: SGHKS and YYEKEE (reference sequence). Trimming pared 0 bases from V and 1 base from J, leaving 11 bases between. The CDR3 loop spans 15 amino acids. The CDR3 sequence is CASSLETGSSYEQYF. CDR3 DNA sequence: TGTGCCAGCAGCTTGGAAACAGGGTCTTCCTACGAGCAGTACTTC.

DNA of the CDR3: TGTGCCAGCAGCCTCTTTGATCAGGGGAGGGGCACTGAAGCTTTCTTT. It translates to CASSLFDQGRGTEAFF. V usage is TRBV2 and J usage is TRBJ1-1; maybe TRBD1 (6 bases). Germline V gives CDR1 SNHLY, CDR2 FYNNEI. The length of the CDR3 is 16 residues. Between the trimmed V and J ends, which lost 6 bases and 4 bases, there was a span of 21 bases.

CDR3 bases: TGTGCAAGTCGCTTTTATGGGGGTTTCGAAATAGCGGGAGTTTCCTACGAGCAGTACTTC. The encoded protein is CASRFYGGFEIAGVSYEQYF. This sequence joins TRBV12-2 and TRBJ2-7; whether TRBD2, the table's D call, matches the DNA was not checked. TRBV12-2 constitutes a pseudogene. The CDR3 length is 20 residues.

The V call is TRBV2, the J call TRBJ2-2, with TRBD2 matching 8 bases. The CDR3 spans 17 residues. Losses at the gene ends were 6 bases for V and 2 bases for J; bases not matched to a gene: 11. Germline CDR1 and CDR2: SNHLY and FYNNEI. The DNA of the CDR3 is TGTGCCAGCAGCAGGACCGCGGGGGGCGTTAACACCGGGGAGCTGTTTTTT. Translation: CASSRTAGGVNTGELFF. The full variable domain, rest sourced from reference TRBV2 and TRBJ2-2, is EPEVTQTPSHQVTQMGQEVILRCVPISNHLYFYWYRQILGQKVEFLVSFYNNEISEKSEIFDDQFSVERPDGSNFTLKIRSTKLEDSAMYFCASSRTAGGVNTGELFFGEGSRLTVL.

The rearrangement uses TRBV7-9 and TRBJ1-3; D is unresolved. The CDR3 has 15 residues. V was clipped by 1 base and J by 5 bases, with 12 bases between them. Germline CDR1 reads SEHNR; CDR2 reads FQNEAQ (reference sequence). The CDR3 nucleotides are TGTGCCAGCAGCTTAGATCTGGGTACTAGAAACACCATATATTTT. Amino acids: CASSLDLGTRNTIYF.

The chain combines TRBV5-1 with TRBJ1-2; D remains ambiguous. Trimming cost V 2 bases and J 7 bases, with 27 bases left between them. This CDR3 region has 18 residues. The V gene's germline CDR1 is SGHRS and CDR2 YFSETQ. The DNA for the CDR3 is TGCGCCAGCAGCTTAACTTTAAGGACGGCGGCGGGTTTTCTTGGCTACACCTTC. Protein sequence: CASSLTLRTAAGFLGYTF.

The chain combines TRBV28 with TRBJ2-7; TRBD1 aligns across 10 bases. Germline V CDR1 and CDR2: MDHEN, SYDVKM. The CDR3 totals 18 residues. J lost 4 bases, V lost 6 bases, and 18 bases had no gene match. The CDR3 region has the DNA TGTGCCAGCAGAACCTCTTCCCCAGACAGGGGGCGTAGGTACGAGCAGTACTTC. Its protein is CASRTSSPDRGRRYEQYF.

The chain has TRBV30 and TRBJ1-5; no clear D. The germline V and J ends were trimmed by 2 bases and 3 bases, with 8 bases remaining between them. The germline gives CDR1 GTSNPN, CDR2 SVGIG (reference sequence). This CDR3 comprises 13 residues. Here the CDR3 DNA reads TGTGCCTGGAGTCCAGGAAACAATCAGCCCCAGCATTTT. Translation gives CAWSPGNNQPQHF.

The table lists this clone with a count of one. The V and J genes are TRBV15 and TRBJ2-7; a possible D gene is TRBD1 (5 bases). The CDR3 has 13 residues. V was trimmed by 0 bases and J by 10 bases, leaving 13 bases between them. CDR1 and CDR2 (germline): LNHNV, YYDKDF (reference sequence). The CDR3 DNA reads TGTGCCACCAGCAGAGAGGGGATTGACAGTCAGTACTTC. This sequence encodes CATSREGIDSQYF.

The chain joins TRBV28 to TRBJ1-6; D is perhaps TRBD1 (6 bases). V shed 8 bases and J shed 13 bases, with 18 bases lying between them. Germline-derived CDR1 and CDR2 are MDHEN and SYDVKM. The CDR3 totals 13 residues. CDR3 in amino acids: CASGGQGRWPLHF. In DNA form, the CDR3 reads TGTGCCAGCGGGGGGCAGGGTCGATGGCCCCTCCACTTT.

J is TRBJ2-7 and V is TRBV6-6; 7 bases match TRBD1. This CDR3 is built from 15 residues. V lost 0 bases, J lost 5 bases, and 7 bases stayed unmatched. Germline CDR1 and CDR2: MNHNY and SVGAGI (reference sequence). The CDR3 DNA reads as TGTGCCAGCAGTTACTCGACGGACAGGTCGAACGAGCAGTACTTC. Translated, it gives CASSYSTDRSNEQYF.